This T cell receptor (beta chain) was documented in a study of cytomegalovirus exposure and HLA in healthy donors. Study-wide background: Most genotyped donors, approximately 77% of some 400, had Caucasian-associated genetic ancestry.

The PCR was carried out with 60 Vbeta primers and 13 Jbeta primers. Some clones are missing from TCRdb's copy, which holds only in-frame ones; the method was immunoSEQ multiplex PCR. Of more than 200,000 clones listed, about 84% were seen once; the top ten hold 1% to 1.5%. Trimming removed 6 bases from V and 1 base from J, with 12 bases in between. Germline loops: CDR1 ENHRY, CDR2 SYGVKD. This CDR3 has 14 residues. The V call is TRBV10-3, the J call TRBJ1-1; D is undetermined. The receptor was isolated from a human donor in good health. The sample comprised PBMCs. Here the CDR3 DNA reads TGTGCCATCAGCCCCGACATGACGAACACTGAAGCTTTCTTT. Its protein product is CAISPDMTNTEAFF.